A single sample gave rise to the 23 T cell receptor beta chains below, sequenced in a study of T cells in Graves' hyperthyroidism and ophthalmopathy (dated by TCRdb to between 2018 and 2021). Library generation was performed with multiplex PCR. The sequencer listed for this sample is Illumina HiSeq 2000. The TCR beta CDR3 regions were amplified from RNA transcripts. A first-round RT-PCR of the TCR CDR3 used the HTBI primer set with the Qiagen OneStep RT-PCR kit. Using fastp at Q25 and MiXCR, TCRdb reprocessed the public reads and kept productive beta chains. All rows with the same CDR3 protein become a single entry with the most common DNA and genes. This sample holds around 620,000 distinct CDR3 sequences; just over 45% were observed only once. The top ten hold around a fifth of the sample. The sample taken for sequencing was peripheral blood or thyroid tissue (not recorded which). Receptors were obtained from an adult woman with Graves' disease, either hyperthyroidism or ophthalmopathy (not recorded which).

At least ten counts were recorded for this clonotype. This chain uses TRBV10-1 with TRBJ2-5; D gene unclear. Looked up from germline, CDR1 is WNHNN and CDR2 is SYGVQD (reference sequence). The CDR3 extends over 13 amino acids. V was trimmed by 3 bases and J by 2 bases, leaving 7 bases between them. The CDR3 protein is CASSDRWQETQYF. CDR3 DNA: TGCGCCAGCAGTGACCGGTGGCAAGAGACCCAGTACTTC.

This clonotype was seen repeatedly, ten times or more. The chain employs TRBV15 and TRBJ1-5, with a possible D match to TRBD1 (5 bases). This CDR3 region has 14 residues. CDR1 is LNHNV, CDR2 YYDKDF, per germline (reference sequence). Deletions cut 0 bases from V and 7 bases from J, with 10 bases between. The CDR3 loop reads CATSRERGYQPQHF. CDR3 DNA: TGTGCCACCAGCAGAGAAAGGGGTTACCAGCCCCAGCATTTT. Full variable domain (remainder filled in from reference TRBV15 and TRBJ1-5): DAMVIQNPRYQVTQFGKPVTLSCSQTLNHNVMYWYQQKSSQAPKLLFHYYDKDFNNEADTPDNFQSRRPNTSFCFLDIRSPGLGDTAMYLCATSRERGYQPQHFGDGTRLSIL.

The chain joins TRBV10-3 to TRBJ2-5, with D unclear. Germline V lookup: CDR1 ENHRY, CDR2 SYGVKD. This CDR3 is built from 11 residues. The V and J ends lost 10 bases and 9 bases respectively, with 15 bases between them. The CDR3 reads CATGSNQPQYF. DNA of the CDR3: TGTGCCACCGGTAGCAATCAGCCCCAGTACTTC.

This clonotype has just a few counts. The chain has TRBV29-1 and TRBJ2-7, with D tentatively TRBD2 (7 bases). Germline CDR1 SQVTM, CDR2 ANQGSEA. CDR3 length: 15 amino acids. Trimming shortened V by 7 bases and J by 3 bases, and 22 bases separated the two germline ends. The DNA of the CDR3 is TGCAGCGCCAAGAGGGGGAGGGGTGGAGACTACGAGCAGTACTTC. Translated: CSAKRGRGGDYEQYF.

This clonotype was observed at least ten times. The V and J genes are TRBV24-1 and TRBJ2-5; 10 nucleotides match TRBD1. The V and J ends lost 5 bases and 5 bases, in that order; junction bases with no gene match: 7. The CDR3 runs 15 residues. In germline, CDR1 is KGHDR, CDR2 SFDVKD. CDR3 sequence: CATSAGQGVWETQYF. In nucleotides, the CDR3 is TGTGCCACCAGTGCAGGACAGGGGGTTTGGGAGACCCAGTACTTC.

Details on this clonotype: A clone one base away is much larger, so this may be a read error. This chain connects TRBV7-3 to TRBJ1-5, with TRBD1 matching over 9 bases. Per germline, CDR1 SGHTA and CDR2 FQGTGA. This CDR3 spans 19 amino acids. The J segment lost 5 bases and the V segment lost 1 base, leaving 15 bases of the junction unmatched. The CDR3 DNA reads TGTGCCAGCAGCTTAAACGGGACAGGGAGCCGGGGTGCCTATCAGCCCCAGCATTTT. Its translation: CASSLNGTGSRGAYQPQHF.

This clonotype was picked up a small number of times. The gene calls are TRBV6-1 and TRBJ1-6; possibly TRBD1 for D (5 bases). CDR3 size: 17 residues. Germline V lookup: CDR1 MNHNS, CDR2 SASEGT. V was clipped by 2 bases and J by 0 bases, with 11 bases between them. The DNA of the CDR3 is TGTGCCAGCAGTGAAAAGGGGCAGAGCTCCTATAATTCACCCCTCCACTTT. Protein sequence: CASSEKGQSSYNSPLHF.

This clonotype was detected ten times or more. The chain combines TRBV5-4 with TRBJ1-6, with a tentative D call TRBD1 (5 bases). This CDR3 region has 13 residues. The germline V gene has CDR1 SGHNT and CDR2 YYREEE (reference sequence). V lost 8 bases, J lost 8 bases, and 14 bases lay in between. The CDR3 here is CASTGARDSPLHF. CDR3 nucleotide sequence: TGTGCCAGTACCGGGGCCCGGGATTCACCCCTCCACTTT. The full variable domain, rest sourced from reference TRBV5-4 and TRBJ1-6, is ETGVTQSPTHLIKTRGQQVTLRCSSQSGHNTVSWYQQALGQGPQFIFQYYREEENGRGNFPPRFSGLQFPNYSSELNVNALELDDSALYLCASTGARDSPLHFGNGTRLTVT.

This clonotype was seen ten or more times. The rearrangement links TRBV15 to TRBJ1-4; D remains ambiguous. Germline loops: CDR1 LNHNV, CDR2 YYDKDF (reference sequence). V dropped 1 base and J dropped 3 bases, with 6 bases sitting between them. The CDR3 extends over 14 amino acids. The DNA of the CDR3 is TGTGCCACCAGCAGAGGGGTGGCTAATGAAAAACTGTTTTTT. Residues: CATSRGVANEKLFF.

This clonotype occurred many times. The chain is built from TRBV6-5 and TRBJ2-5; unclear D gene. CDR1 MNHEY and CDR2 SVGAGI come from the germline V gene. Trimming removed 0 bases at V and 2 bases at J, with 7 bases between. This CDR3 is 14 amino acids long. This CDR3 reads CASSYSGEQETQYF. The CDR3 DNA reads TGTGCCAGCAGTTACTCAGGTGAACAAGAGACCCAGTACTTC.

The chain links TRBV15 to TRBJ1-4; a weak D match, TRBD1 (5 bases). CDR1 and CDR2 from the germline V gene are LNHNV and YYDKDF (reference sequence). This CDR3 is 15 amino acids long. V lost 2 bases and J 8 bases, leaving 15 bases between the germline ends. The CDR3 reads CATSRSDPRGEKLFF. The CDR3 DNA reads as TGTGCCACCAGCAGATCGGACCCGCGGGGCGAAAAACTGTTTTTT.

Of note for this clonotype: This CDR3 fails to terminate in the conserved phenylalanine or tryptophan, so it likely reflects a read error. The chain joins TRBV5-1 to TRBJ2-5; 10 nucleotides align to TRBD2. This CDR3 has 16 amino acids. The ends lost 3 bases at V and 4 bases at J; junction bases unmatched: 9. Germline V CDR1 and CDR2: SGHRS, YFSETQ. CDR3 in DNA: TGCGCCAGCAGCTCTGAGTCCCTAGCGGGAGTAGAGACCCAGTACCTC. Protein sequence: CASSSESLAGVETQYL.

The chain combines TRBV2 with TRBJ2-5; possibly TRBD2 for D (5 bases). From germline, CDR1 is SNHLY and CDR2 FYNNEI. The germline V and J ends were trimmed by 4 bases and 5 bases, with 14 bases remaining between them. The CDR3 covers 14 residues. CDR3 DNA sequence: TGTGCCAGCAGTGCTGGTCGAGGGCGGGAGACCCAGTACTTC. Its protein is CASSAGRGRETQYF. The entire variable domain, with the rest obtained from reference TRBV2 and TRBJ2-5, is as follows: EPEVTQTPSHQVTQMGQEVILRCVPISNHLYFYWYRQILGQKVEFLVSFYNNEISEKSEIFDDQFSVERPDGSNFTLKIRSTKLEDSAMYFCASSAGRGRETQYFGPGTRLLVL.

The V and J genes are TRBV7-2 and TRBJ2-3, with 12 bases aligning to TRBD2. V dropped 5 bases and J dropped 7; count of bases not matched to a gene: 7. Germline CDR1 SGHTA, CDR2 FQGNSA. The CDR3 totals 15 residues. The CDR3: CASSARLAGVNTQYF. The CDR3 nucleotides read TGTGCCAGCAGCGCCAGACTAGCGGGAGTAAATACGCAGTATTTT.

This clonotype was picked up many times. The V call is TRBV2, the J call TRBJ2-2, with 10 bases identical to TRBD2. The length of the CDR3 is 15 residues. Germline CDR1 SNHLY, CDR2 FYNNEI. The junction had 7 bases not matched to a gene; V was cut back by 6 bases and J by 6 bases. The DNA for the CDR3 is TGTGCCAGCAGCGGCAGCGGGAGGGCCGCCGGGGAGCTGTTTTTT. It encodes CASSGSGRAAGELFF.

This clonotype appeared a single time. The junction and the germline gene differ at one end; a read error may be behind it. The rearrangement links TRBV7-2 to TRBJ1-1; a possible D gene is TRBD1 (6 bases). The germline V gene encodes CDR1 SGHTA and CDR2 FQGNSA. There are 15 residues in the CDR3. The CDR3 sequence: CASSTDPGAFGEALF. The CDR3 nucleotides are TGTGCCAGCAGCACCGACCCAGGGGCTTTCGGTGAAGCTCTCTTT.

The sample holds many counts of this clonotype. V and J are TRBV12-3 or TRBV12-4 and TRBJ2-7; the D gene could be TRBD1 or TRBD2 (5 bases each). The CDR3 sequence is 13 residues long. With 3 bases removed from V and 6 bases from J, the gap between germline ends came to 12 bases. This chain's CDR3 is CASSFRDEGEQYF. The DNA for the CDR3 is TGTGCCAGCAGTTTCCGGGACGAGGGCGAGCAGTACTTC.

This rearrangement joins TRBV12-3 or TRBV12-4 to TRBJ2-7, with D hard to call. CDR3 size: 14 residues. Trimming took 2 bases from V and 1 from J, leaving 9 bases between them. The CDR3 sequence: CASSLNSRSYEQYF. The CDR3 DNA follows: TGTGCCAGCAGTTTAAACAGTCGATCCTACGAGCAGTACTTC.

This clonotype was counted a few times. The rearrangement links TRBV7-2 to TRBJ1-2, with D perhaps matching TRBD1 (5 bases). This CDR3 spans 13 amino acids. V was shortened by 5 bases and J by 4 bases, with 11 bases between the two germline ends. Germline V gene lookup returns CDR1 SGHTA and CDR2 FQGNSA. The CDR3 nucleotides read TGTGCCAGCAGCCGGGGGACCGTCTATGGCTACACCTTC. It is translated as CASSRGTVYGYTF.

This clonotype was counted at least ten times. The chain recombines TRBV4-1 with TRBJ2-7, with 7 bases identical to TRBD1. V dropped 5 bases and J dropped 2; count of bases not matched to a gene: 9. The V gene's germline CDR1 is MGHRA and CDR2 YSYEKL. The CDR3 is 15 amino acids. CDR3: CASSYLTGTAYEQYF. As DNA, the CDR3 is TGCGCCAGCAGCTACCTAACCGGGACAGCCTACGAGCAGTACTTC.

This clonotype has at least ten counts. The chain employs TRBV12-3 or TRBV12-4 and TRBJ2-5; TRBD2 matches 8 bases. V was pared by 5 bases and J by 2 bases, with 4 bases of the junction left unmatched. The CDR3 covers 14 residues. CDR3 in amino acids: CASSLLAVQETQYF. The CDR3, as DNA: TGTGCCAGCAGTCTACTAGCGGTGCAAGAGACCCAGTACTTC.

In regard to this clonotype: The junction does not match germline at one end; this may be a read error. J is TRBJ2-7 and V is TRBV2; D gene uncertain. From germline, CDR1 is SNHLY and CDR2 FYNNEI. There are 12 residues in the CDR3. The CDR3 loop reads CASSQDFSEQYF. CDR3 bases: TGCGCCAGCAGCCAAGATTTTTCCGAGCAGTACTTC.

This clonotype is a singleton in its sample. The rearrangement links TRBV5-1 to TRBJ2-1, with 7 positions matching TRBD2. This CDR3 has 14 residues. CDR1 and CDR2 from the germline V gene are SGHRS and YFSETQ. Trimming cost V 3 bases and J 6 bases; bases outside gene matches: 6. This CDR3 is CASSSLASSNEQFF. DNA for the CDR3: TGCGCCAGCAGCTCACTAGCGAGTTCCAATGAGCAGTTCTTC.